This T cell receptor (beta chain) came from a study of identical twins. This clonotype was counted at least ten times. What it recognizes is unknown. Everyone who donated was a healthy Caucasian. MiXCR, run by TCRdb on the 5' RACE reads, gives a single entry per CDR3 protein. The sample consists of 690,000 or so distinct CDR3 sequences, roughly 6% of them appearing once. Study-wide findings and caveats: Findings came from cross-sectional statistics, without long-term follow-up of donors. Abundant beta clonotypes from cord blood bore fewer insertions; memory repertoires lacked this pattern.

Sequences were obtained from naive T cells sorted from blood. The receptor's source is a man aged 18 to 29 in good health.

The CDR3 here is CASSQPHMRAFF. CDR3 DNA: TGTGCCAGCAGCCAACCCCACATGCGCGCTTTCTTT. The chain couples TRBV3-1 to TRBJ1-1; D is uncertain. Trimming cost V 2 bases and J 11 bases, with 12 bases left between them. The V gene's germline CDR1 is LGHDT and CDR2 YNNKEL (reference sequence). The CDR3 totals 12 residues.